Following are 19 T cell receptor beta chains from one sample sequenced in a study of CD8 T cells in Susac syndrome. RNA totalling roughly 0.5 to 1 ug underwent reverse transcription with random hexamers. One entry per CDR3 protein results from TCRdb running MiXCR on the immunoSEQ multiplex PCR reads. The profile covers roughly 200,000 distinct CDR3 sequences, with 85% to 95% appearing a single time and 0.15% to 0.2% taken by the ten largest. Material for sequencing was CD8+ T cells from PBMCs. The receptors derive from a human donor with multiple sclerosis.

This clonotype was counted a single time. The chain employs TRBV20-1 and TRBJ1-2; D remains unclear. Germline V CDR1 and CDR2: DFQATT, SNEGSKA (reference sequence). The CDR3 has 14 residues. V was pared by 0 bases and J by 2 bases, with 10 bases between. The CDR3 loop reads CSARDGGGNYGYTF. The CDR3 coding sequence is TGCAGTGCTAGAGATGGTGGCGGAAACTATGGCTACACCTTC.

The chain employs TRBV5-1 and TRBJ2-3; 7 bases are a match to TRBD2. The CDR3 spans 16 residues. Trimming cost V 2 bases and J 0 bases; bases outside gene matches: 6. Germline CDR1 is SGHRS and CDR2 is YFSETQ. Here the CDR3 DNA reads TGCGCCAGCAGCTTCGACGGGGGAGGGAGCACAGATACGCAGTATTTT. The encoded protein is CASSFDGGGSTDTQYF.

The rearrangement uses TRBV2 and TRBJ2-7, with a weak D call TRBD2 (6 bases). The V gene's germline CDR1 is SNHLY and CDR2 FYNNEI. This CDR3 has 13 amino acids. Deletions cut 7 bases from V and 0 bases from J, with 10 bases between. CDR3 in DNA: TGTGCCAGCAAGGGACTCAGCTCCTACGAGCAGTACTTC. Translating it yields CASKGLSSYEQYF.

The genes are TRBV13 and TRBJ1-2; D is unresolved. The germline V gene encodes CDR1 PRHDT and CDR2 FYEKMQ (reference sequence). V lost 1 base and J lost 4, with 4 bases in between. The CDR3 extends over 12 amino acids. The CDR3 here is CASSLDGYGYTF. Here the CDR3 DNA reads TGTGCCAGCAGCTTAGATGGCTATGGCTACACCTTC. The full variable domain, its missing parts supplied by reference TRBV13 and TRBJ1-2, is AAGVIQSPRHLIKEKRETATLKCYPIPRHDTVYWYQQGPGQDPQFLISFYEKMQSDKGSIPDRFSAQQFSDYHSELNMSSLELGDSALYFCASSLDGYGYTFGSGTRLTVV.

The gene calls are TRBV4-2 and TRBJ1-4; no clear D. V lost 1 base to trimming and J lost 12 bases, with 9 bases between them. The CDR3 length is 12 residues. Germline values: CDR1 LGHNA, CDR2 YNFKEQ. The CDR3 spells CASSQGGSELFF. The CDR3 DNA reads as TGTGCCAGCAGCCAAGGGGGATCGGAACTGTTTTTT.

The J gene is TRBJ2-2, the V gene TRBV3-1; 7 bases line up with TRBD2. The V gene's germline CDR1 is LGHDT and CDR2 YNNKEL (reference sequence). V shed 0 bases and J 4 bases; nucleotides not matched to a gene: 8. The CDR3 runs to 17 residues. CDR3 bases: TGTGCCAGCAGCCAAGATCTTGCGGGAGTCAGCACCGGGGAGCTGTTTTTT. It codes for CASSQDLAGVSTGELFF. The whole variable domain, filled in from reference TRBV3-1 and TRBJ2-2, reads DTAVSQTPKYLVTQMGNDKSIKCEQNLGHDTMYWYKQDSKKFLKIMFSYNNKELIINETVPNRFSPKSPDKAHLNLHINSLELGDSAVYFCASSQDLAGVSTGELFFGEGSRLTVL.

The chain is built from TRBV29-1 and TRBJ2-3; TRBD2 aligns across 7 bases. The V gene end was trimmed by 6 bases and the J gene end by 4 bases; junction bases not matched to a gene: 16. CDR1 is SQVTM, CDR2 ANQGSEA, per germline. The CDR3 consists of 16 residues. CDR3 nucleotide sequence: TGCAGCGTCTCCGCCCCCAGCGGGGTTACGCCAGATACGCAGTATTTT. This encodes CSVSAPSGVTPDTQYF.

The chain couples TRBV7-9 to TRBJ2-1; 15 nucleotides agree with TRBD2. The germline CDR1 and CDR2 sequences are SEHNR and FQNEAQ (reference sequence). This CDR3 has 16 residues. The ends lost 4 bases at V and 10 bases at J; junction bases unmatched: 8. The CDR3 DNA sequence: TGTGCCAGCAGCTCGGGACTAGCGGGAGGTGGAATGGAGCAGTTCTTC. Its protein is CASSSGLAGGGMEQFF.

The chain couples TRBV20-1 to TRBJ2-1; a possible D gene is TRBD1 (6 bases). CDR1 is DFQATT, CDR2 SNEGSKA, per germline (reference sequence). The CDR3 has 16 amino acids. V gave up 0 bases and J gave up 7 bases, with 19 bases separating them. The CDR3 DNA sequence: TGCAGTGCTAGAGATCATCCGGGACATTTTCAAAATGAGCAGTTCTTC. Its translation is CSARDHPGHFQNEQFF.

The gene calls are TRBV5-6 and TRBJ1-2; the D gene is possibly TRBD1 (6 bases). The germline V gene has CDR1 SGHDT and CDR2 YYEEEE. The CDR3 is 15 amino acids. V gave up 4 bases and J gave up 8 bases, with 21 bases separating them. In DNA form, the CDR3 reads TGTGCCAGCAGCATACCACAGGGAGGGTCCCAGGGCTACACCTTC. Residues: CASSIPQGGSQGYTF.

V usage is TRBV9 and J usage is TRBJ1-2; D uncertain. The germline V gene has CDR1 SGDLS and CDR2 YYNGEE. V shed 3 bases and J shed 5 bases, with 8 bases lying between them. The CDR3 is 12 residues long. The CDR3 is CASSGLLYGYTF. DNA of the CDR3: TGTGCCAGCAGCGGCCTCCTTTATGGCTACACCTTC.

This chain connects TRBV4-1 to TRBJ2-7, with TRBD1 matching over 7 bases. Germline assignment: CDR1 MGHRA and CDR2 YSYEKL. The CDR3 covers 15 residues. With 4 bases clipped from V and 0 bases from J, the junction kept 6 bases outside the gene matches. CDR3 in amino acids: CASSLETGYSYEQYF. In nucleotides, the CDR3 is TGCGCCAGCAGCCTTGAGACAGGGTACTCCTACGAGCAGTACTTC.

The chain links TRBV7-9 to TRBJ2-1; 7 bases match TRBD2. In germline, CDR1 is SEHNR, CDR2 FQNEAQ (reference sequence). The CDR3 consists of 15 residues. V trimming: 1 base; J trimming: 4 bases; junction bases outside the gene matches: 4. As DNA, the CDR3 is TGTGCCAGCAGCTTAGTAGCGGGCCTATACAATGAGCAGTTCTTC. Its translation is CASSLVAGLYNEQFF. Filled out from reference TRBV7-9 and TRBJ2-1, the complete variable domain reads DTGVSQNPRHKITKRGQNVTFRCDPISEHNRLYWYRQTLGQGPEFLTYFQNEAQLEKSRLLSDRFSAERPKGSFSTLEIQRTEQGDSAMYLCASSLVAGLYNEQFFGPGTRLTVL.

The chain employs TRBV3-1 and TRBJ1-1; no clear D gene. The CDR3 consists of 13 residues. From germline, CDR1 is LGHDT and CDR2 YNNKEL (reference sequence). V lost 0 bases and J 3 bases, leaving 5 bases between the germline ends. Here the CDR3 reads CASSQDPYTEAFF. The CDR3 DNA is TGTGCCAGCAGCCAAGACCCCTACACTGAAGCTTTCTTT.

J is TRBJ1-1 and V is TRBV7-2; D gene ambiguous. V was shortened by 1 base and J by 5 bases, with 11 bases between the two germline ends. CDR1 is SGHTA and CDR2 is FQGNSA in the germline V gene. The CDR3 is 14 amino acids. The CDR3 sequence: CASSLVVGGTEAFF. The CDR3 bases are TGTGCCAGCAGCTTAGTTGTCGGAGGGACTGAAGCTTTCTTT. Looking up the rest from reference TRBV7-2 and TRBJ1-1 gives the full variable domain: GAGVSQSPSNKVTEKGKDVELRCDPISGHTALYWYRQSLGQGLEFLIYFQGNSAPDKSGLPSDRFSAERTGGSVSTLTIQRTQQEDSAVYLCASSLVVGGTEAFFGQGTRLTVV.

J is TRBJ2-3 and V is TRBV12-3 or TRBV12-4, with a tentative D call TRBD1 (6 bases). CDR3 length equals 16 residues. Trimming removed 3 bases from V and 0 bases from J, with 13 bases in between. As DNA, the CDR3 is TGTGCCAGCAGTTTTTCCGGGACACAGAGCACAGATACGCAGTATTTT. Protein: CASSFSGTQSTDTQYF.

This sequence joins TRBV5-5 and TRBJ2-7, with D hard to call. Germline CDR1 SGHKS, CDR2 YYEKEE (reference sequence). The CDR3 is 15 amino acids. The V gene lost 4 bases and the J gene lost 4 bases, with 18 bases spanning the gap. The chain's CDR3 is CASSPAVAGVYEQYF. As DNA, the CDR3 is TGTGCCAGCAGCCCGGCGGTAGCTGGGGTGTACGAGCAGTACTTC. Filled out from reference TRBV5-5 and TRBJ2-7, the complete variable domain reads DAGVTQSPTHLIKTRGQQVTLRCSPISGHKSVSWYQQVLGQGPQFIFQYYEKEERGRGNFPDRFSARQFPNYSSELNVNALLLGDSALYLCASSPAVAGVYEQYFGPGTRLTVT.

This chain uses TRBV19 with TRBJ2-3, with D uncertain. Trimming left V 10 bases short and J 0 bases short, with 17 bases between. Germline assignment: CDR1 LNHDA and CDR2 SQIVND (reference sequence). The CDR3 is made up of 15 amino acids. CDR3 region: CATHPGRSSTDTQYF. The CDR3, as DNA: TGTGCCACCCACCCCGGACGGTCTAGCACAGATACGCAGTATTTT.

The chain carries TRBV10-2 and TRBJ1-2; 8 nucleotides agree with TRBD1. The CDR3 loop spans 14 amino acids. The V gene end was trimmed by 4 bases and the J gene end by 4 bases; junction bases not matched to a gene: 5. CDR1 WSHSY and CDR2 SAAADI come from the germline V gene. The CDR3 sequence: CASSGTGMSYGYTF. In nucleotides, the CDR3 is TGCGCCAGCAGTGGGACAGGGATGAGCTATGGCTACACCTTC.